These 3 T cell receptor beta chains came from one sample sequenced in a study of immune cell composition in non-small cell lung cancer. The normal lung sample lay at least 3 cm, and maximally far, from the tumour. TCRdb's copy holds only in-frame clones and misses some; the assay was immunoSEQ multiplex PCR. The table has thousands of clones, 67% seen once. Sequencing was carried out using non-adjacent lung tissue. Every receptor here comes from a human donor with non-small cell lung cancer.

CDR3 coding DNA: TGCGCCAGCAGCTTGGTGGTCGGCTACGAGCAGTACTTC. It specifies CASSLVVGYEQYF. This chain joins TRBV5-1 and TRBJ2-7; D is ambiguous. The CDR3 contains 13 residues. Between the trimmed V and J ends, which lost 0 bases and 3 bases, there was a span of 7 bases. CDR1 is SGHRS, CDR2 YFSETQ, per germline.

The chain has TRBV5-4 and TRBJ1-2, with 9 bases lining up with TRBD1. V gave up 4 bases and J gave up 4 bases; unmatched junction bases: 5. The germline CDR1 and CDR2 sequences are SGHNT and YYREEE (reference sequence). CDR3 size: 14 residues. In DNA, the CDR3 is TGTGCCAGCAGCGAGGACAGGGGCCCCTATGGCTACACCTTC. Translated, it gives CASSEDRGPYGYTF.

Here the CDR3 reads CASSPSAITGGNTEAFF. CDR3 nucleotide sequence: TGTGCCAGCTCACCTTCTGCAATAACGGGGGGCAACACTGAAGCTTTCTTT. The J gene is TRBJ1-1, the V gene TRBV18, with TRBD1 as a possible D gene (6 bases). Germline CDR1 is KGHSH and CDR2 is LQKENI. There are 17 residues in the CDR3. Trimming took 3 bases from V and 2 from J, leaving 19 bases between them.